This T cell receptor (beta chain) was profiled in a study of T-cell memory formation after mild COVID-19 (dated by TCRdb to about 2021). About the full investigation: TCR sequence clusters from the two donors were found to be largely donor specific. In two donors, T-cell clones that expanded and contracted after mild COVID-19 were followed by sequencing TCRalpha and TCRbeta repertoires longitudinally. The cohort was made up of two young adult volunteers, one female and one male, who were previously healthy. The research as a whole found: SARS-CoV-2 specificity was not confirmed for the second-wave clones peaking on day 37. Clones that contracted from day 15 to 85 showed balanced CD4/CD8 phenotypes, whereas a second wave of clones that expanded from day 15 to 37 leaned towards CD4+. Some responding clones were detected in pre-infection memory, which suggested that pre-existing cross-reactive memory T cells had joined the SARS-CoV-2 response. Contracting CD4+ clones appeared mostly in the CM and EM memory subsets, whereas CD8+ clones were enriched in EMRA. Only a couple of mild cases were covered by the study, and larger cohorts that include severe cases with pre-infection samples were considered necessary.

TCRdb records Illumina NovaSeq 6000 as the sequencer. cDNA libraries for TCRalpha and TCRbeta were prepared by 5'RACE using constant-segment primers, with sample barcodes and unique molecular identifiers added. Trizol reagent was used to extract RNA from every sample. Libraries were amplified in two PCR steps, with a second sample barcode and Illumina TruSeq adapters added in the second step. Sequencing of the libraries was done on an Illumina NovaSeq, producing 2 x 150 bp paired-end reads. On the study's bioinformatics: With migec v1.2.7, reads were demultiplexed and then collapsed into UMI-guided consensus sequences. Using mixcr v2.1.11, the UMI consensuses were aligned to TRA and TRB V and J templates and assembled into clonotypes. Clonotypes were classified as expanded or contracted when called significant by both edgeR and NoisET, with noise models trained on biological replicates. For edgeR calls, the cutoffs were a false discovery rate-adjusted p below 0.01 and a log2 fold-change threshold of 1. As an exploratory analysis of dynamics, PCA with hierarchical clustering was applied to max-normalized trajectories of the 1000 most abundant clonotypes. Separately sequenced CD4+ and CD8+ repertoires were used to assign a CD4 or CD8 phenotype to each responding clone. TCRdb reworked the public reads: Q25 trimming with fastp, MiXCR clone assembly, productive beta chains retained. Identical CDR3 proteins give one entry, which carries the most common genes and DNA. The authors' filters were not applied to this entry. For this sample the table gives about 290,000 distinct CDR3 sequences, of which more than 15% were detected only once. Roughly 20% of the sample goes to the ten largest clones.

Trimming takes 6 bases from V and 2 bases from J, and the germline ends sit 14 bases apart. As encoded in the germline V gene (reference sequence), CDR1 is DFQATT while CDR2 is SNEGSKA. Measured from the cysteine to the phenylalanine, the CDR3 is 14 residues long. Just the 42-base CDR3 DNA is kept, in frame starting at base 1. Ficoll-Paque density gradient centrifugation was the method used to isolate PBMCs. This clonotype has more than one count but fewer than ten. Its antigen is currently not known. There are no base qualities to consult, and no much larger clone falls within one base. The TCR was taken from a man between 18 and 29 years old who had mild COVID-19 (a few samples of this study predate the infection). The sample titles of this study are shuffled in the database, so cell type and time point are left out; the donor was told from shared clones. The chain couples TRBV20-1 to TRBJ1-3; the D region possibly corresponds to TRBD1 (5 bases align). Sequencing was done on a sample of PBMCs or a T cell subset sorted from them (not recorded which). The CDR3 is CSAGPNPTGNTIYF. At the DNA level, the sequence is TGCAGTGCGGGACCCAACCCCACTGGAAACACCATATATTTT.